The 18 T cell receptor beta chains below were found in one sample sequenced in a study of shared clonotypes between healthy human individuals (dated by TCRdb to about 2020). Receptor libraries were prepared by the immunoSEQ multiplex PCR assay. The table was pulled from immuneACCESS by TCRdb, which kept in-frame rearrangements only. Such tables lose some clones; where checked, under half of the loss comes from unresolved V genes, and the rest has no known cause. This sample holds about 770,000 clones; 72% were observed only once. The ten largest clones take up approximately 1.7% of the sample. The specimen was memory CD4+ T cells sorted from blood. Read against the paper, the sample's cell subset or site label means: CD45RA-negative fraction. These receptors came from a woman aged 25 to 39 in good health.

The rearrangement joins TRBV28 to TRBJ1-5; possibly TRBD1 for D (6 bases). This CDR3 spans 15 amino acids. In germline, CDR1 is MDHEN, CDR2 SYDVKM. Trimming removed 7 bases at V and 2 bases at J, with 15 bases between. Here the CDR3 reads CASKAGGEGNQPQHF. The DNA for the CDR3 is TGTGCCAGCAAAGCTGGGGGCGAGGGCAATCAGCCCCAGCATTTT.

This rearrangement joins TRBV18 to TRBJ1-5; possibly TRBD1 for D (6 bases). The V and J ends lost 0 bases and 6 bases respectively, with 15 bases between them. There are 16 residues in the CDR3. Looked up from germline, CDR1 is KGHSH and CDR2 is LQKENI. The CDR3 coding sequence is TGTGCCAGCTCACCACCGGGGGGTAGGGGGATTCAGCCCCAGCATTTT. This translates into CASSPPGGRGIQPQHF.

The rearrangement uses TRBV14 and TRBJ2-5; TRBD2 matches at 14 bases. Germline assignment: CDR1 SGHDN and CDR2 FVKESK. The trim removed 2 bases at V and 4 bases at J, leaving 9 bases unmatched. The CDR3 runs to 18 residues. The CDR3 spells CASSQPGLAGGGGETQYF. The DNA for the CDR3 is TGTGCCAGCAGCCAACCAGGACTAGCGGGAGGAGGAGGAGAGACCCAGTACTTC.

The chain combines TRBV28 with TRBJ2-7; 9 nucleotides agree with TRBD1. J lost 5 bases, V lost 5 bases, and 10 bases had no gene match. The CDR3 runs 15 residues. Germline CDR1 is MDHEN and CDR2 is SYDVKM. CDR3 DNA: TGTGCCAGCAGTGCCCTGGGACAGGGTTTCGACGAGCAGTACTTC. Translated: CASSALGQGFDEQYF.

The chain joins TRBV6-1 to TRBJ1-5; D is unresolved. The CDR3 is 15 residues long. Germline CDR1 is MNHNS and CDR2 is SASEGT. V dropped 5 bases and J dropped 0 bases, with 11 bases sitting between them. CDR3 protein: CASSTDTYSNQPQHF. The CDR3 nucleotides read TGTGCCAGCAGTACCGACACCTATAGCAATCAGCCCCAGCATTTT.

Regarding this clone: A far larger clone is just one base off, so this is likely a read error. This CDR3 is also generated by other DNA sequences in the sample. CDR3 loop: CASSEEGGPLHF. As DNA, the CDR3 is TGCGCCAGCAGCGAAGAGGGGGGACCGCTCCATTTT. The V call is TRBV10-1, the J call TRBJ1-5; TRBD1 is a possible D gene (6 bases). V was shortened by 6 bases and J by 16 bases, with 19 bases between the two germline ends. This CDR3 contains 12 residues. Germline CDR1 and CDR2: WNHNN and SYGVQD (reference sequence).

The chain links TRBV5-1 to TRBJ1-3, with 9 bases identical to TRBD1. There are 16 residues in the CDR3. In germline, CDR1 is SGHRS, CDR2 YFSETQ. With 4 bases clipped from V and 2 bases from J, the junction kept 7 bases outside the gene matches. DNA of the CDR3: TGCGCCAGCAGCCCGGGACAGGGTAAAGCTGGAAACACCATATATTTT. It specifies CASSPGQGKAGNTIYF.

V and J are TRBV4-1 and TRBJ2-3; unclear D gene. This CDR3 is 15 amino acids long. V was clipped by 0 bases and J by 4 bases, with 11 bases between them. In germline, CDR1 is MGHRA, CDR2 YSYEKL. The CDR3 bases are TGCGCCAGCAGCCAAGATGTGGGATTGGCAGATACGCAGTATTTT. Its protein product is CASSQDVGLADTQYF.

This chain uses TRBV7-2 with TRBJ1-1; possibly TRBD1 for D (6 bases). The CDR3 extends over 14 amino acids. V was trimmed by 5 bases and J by 5 bases, leaving 15 bases between them. Germline V gene sequence: CDR1 SGHTA, CDR2 FQGNSA. Here the CDR3 DNA reads TGTGCCAGCAGCCTCCGGGAGGGGGATACTGAAGCTTTCTTT. This sequence encodes CASSLREGDTEAFF. The full variable domain, completed using reference TRBV7-2 and TRBJ1-1, is GAGVSQSPSNKVTEKGKDVELRCDPISGHTALYWYRQSLGQGLEFLIYFQGNSAPDKSGLPSDRFSAERTGGSVSTLTIQRTQQEDSAVYLCASSLREGDTEAFFGQGTRLTVV.

The chain is built from TRBV6-5 and TRBJ2-7; D is perhaps TRBD2 (6 bases). Trimming cost V 0 bases and J 2 bases, with 14 bases left between them. CDR1 and CDR2 from the germline V gene are MNHEY and SVGAGI. This CDR3 contains 16 residues. As DNA, the CDR3 is TGTGCCAGCAGTTACTCGATCGGGGGAGACGCCTACGAGCAGTACTTC. As protein: CASSYSIGGDAYEQYF.

Notes on this clone: In the same sample, other DNA sequences code for this CDR3. The chain is built from TRBV18 and TRBJ2-2, with D possibly called TRBD1 or TRBD2 (5 bases each). V was trimmed by 3 bases and J by 0 bases, leaving 8 bases between them. This CDR3 comprises 15 residues. In germline, CDR1 is KGHSH, CDR2 LQKENI. CDR3 bases: TGTGCCAGCTCACCCGGGACGGCGAACACCGGGGAGCTGTTTTTT. Protein sequence: CASSPGTANTGELFF. Supplemented by reference TRBV18 and TRBJ2-2, the full variable domain reads NAGVMQNPRHLVRRRGQEARLRCSPMKGHSHVYWYRQLPEEGLKFMVYLQKENIIDESGMPKERFSAEFPKEGPSILRIQQVVRGDSAAYFCASSPGTANTGELFFGEGSRLTVL.

This rearrangement joins TRBV5-5 to TRBJ1-1; D is perhaps TRBD1 (5 bases). Germline V gives CDR1 SGHKS, CDR2 YYEKEE (reference sequence). Trimming removed 1 base from V and 4 bases from J, with 20 bases in between. The CDR3 consists of 17 residues. Here the CDR3 reads CASSLYPSGSRSTEAFF. The CDR3 region has the DNA TGTGCCAGCAGCTTGTACCCCTCAGGGAGTAGGTCCACTGAAGCTTTCTTT.

This chain links TRBV29-1 with TRBJ2-7, with TRBD2 matching over 8 bases. Germline CDR1 and CDR2: SQVTM and ANQGSEA. V shed 8 bases and J 6 bases; nucleotides not matched to a gene: 12. The CDR3 contains 13 residues. The CDR3 coding sequence is TGCAGCTACGCCGGGACTAGTTTAGGCGAGCAGTACTTC. As protein: CSYAGTSLGEQYF.

The genes are TRBV19 and TRBJ2-3, with TRBD2 identical over 10 bases. There are 15 residues in the CDR3. From germline, CDR1 is LNHDA and CDR2 SQIVND (reference sequence). V lost 7 bases, J lost 6 bases, and 10 bases stayed unmatched. The DNA of the CDR3 is TGTGCCAGTACCGCGACTAGCGGGTGGTACGATACGCAGTATTTT. Its protein product is CASTATSGWYDTQYF.

This sequence joins TRBV7-2 and TRBJ2-7; D is possibly TRBD2 (6 bases). The V gene's germline CDR1 is SGHTA and CDR2 FQGNSA. The CDR3 has 13 amino acids. Deletions cut 6 bases from V and 6 bases from J, with 15 bases between. CDR3 coding DNA: TGTGCCAGCAGTCGTCCTAGCGCGGCCGAGCAGTACTTC. Translation gives CASSRPSAAEQYF.

The chain is built from TRBV28 and TRBJ2-1, with D possibly TRBD1 on 6 matching bases. Germline V gene lookup returns CDR1 MDHEN and CDR2 SYDVKM. V was trimmed by 4 bases and J by 8 bases, leaving 12 bases between them. The length of the CDR3 is 13 residues. Here the CDR3 DNA reads TGTGCCAGCAGTTCCGAACAGGGATATGAGCAGTTCTTC. It specifies CASSSEQGYEQFF.

This clone was counted a few times. The V and J genes are TRBV2 and TRBJ1-3; D is undetermined. The germline gives CDR1 SNHLY, CDR2 FYNNEI. The CDR3 is 14 amino acids. The V and J ends lost 5 bases and 2 bases respectively, with 10 bases between them. The CDR3 sequence is CASSNRYTGNTIYF. The DNA for the CDR3 is TGTGCCAGCAGTAACCGATACACTGGAAACACCATATATTTT.

This chain uses TRBV9 with TRBJ2-3, with 8 bases matching TRBD1. Unmatched junction bases numbered 8, after V lost 3 bases and J lost 2 bases. Germline values: CDR1 SGDLS, CDR2 YYNGEE. CDR3 size: 16 residues. The CDR3: CASSGQGAIATDTQYF. The CDR3 DNA reads TGTGCCAGCAGCGGCCAGGGGGCCATAGCCACAGATACGCAGTATTTT.